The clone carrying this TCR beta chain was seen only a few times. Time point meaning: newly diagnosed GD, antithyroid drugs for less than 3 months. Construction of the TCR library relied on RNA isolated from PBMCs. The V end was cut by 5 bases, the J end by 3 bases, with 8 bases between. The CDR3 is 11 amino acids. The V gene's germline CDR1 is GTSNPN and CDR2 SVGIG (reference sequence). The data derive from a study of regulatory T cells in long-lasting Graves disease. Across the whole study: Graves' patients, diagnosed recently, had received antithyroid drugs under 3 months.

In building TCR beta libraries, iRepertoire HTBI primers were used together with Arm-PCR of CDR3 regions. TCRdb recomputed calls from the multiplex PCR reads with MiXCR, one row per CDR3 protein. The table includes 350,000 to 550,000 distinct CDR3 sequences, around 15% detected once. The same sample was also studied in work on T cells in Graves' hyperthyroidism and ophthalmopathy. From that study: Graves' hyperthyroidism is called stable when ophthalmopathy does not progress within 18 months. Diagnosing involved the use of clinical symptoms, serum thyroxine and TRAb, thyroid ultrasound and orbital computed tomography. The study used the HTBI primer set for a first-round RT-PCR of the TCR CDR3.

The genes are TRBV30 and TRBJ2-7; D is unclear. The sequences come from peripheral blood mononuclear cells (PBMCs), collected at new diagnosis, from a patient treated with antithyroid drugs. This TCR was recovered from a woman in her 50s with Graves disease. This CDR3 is CAWGLNYEQYF. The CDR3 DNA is TGTGCCTGGGGCCTAAACTACGAGCAGTACTTC.